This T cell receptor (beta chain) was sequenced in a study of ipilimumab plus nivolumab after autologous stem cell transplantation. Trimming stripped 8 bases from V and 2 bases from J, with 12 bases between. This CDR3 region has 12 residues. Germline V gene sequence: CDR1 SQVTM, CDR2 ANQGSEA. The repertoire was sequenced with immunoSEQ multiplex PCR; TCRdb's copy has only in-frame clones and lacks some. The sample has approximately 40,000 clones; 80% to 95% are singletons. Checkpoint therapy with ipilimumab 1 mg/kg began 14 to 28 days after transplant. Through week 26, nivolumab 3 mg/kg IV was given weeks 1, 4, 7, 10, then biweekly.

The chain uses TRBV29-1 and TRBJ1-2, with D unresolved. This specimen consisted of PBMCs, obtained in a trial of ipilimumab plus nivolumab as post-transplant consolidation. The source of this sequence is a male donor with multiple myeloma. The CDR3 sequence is CSTEDSNYGYTF. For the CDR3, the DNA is TGCAGCACCGAGGACTCCAACTATGGCTACACCTTC. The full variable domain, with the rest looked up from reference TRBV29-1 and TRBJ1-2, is SAVISQKPSRDICQRGTSLTIQCQVDSQVTMMFWYRQQPGQSLTLIATANQGSEATYESGFVIDKFPISRPNLTFSTLTVSNMSPEDSSIYLCSTEDSNYGYTFGSGTRLTVV.